This TCR beta chain was found in a study of T cells expressing NK-cell markers. At the level of the study: Seven HCMV-seropositive donors and one seronegative donor made up the eight sequenced donors.

CDR3 length equals 16 residues. Per germline, CDR1 SGHNT and CDR2 YYREEE (reference sequence). Each CDR3 protein gets one entry in TCRdb, which reprocessed the 5' RACE reads and gives no DNA. This listing includes about 440,000 distinct CDR3 sequences. This sequence joins TRBV5-4 and TRBJ2-1; TCRdb's D gene call, TRBD1, goes unchecked for lack of DNA. The sample taken for sequencing was blood T cells: a sorted CD56 or NKG2C T cell subset, CD4+ or CD8+ T cells, or bulk PBMC T cells (not recorded which). The source is a woman aged 18-70 years in good health. CDR3 residues: CASSLIVATGYNEQFF.